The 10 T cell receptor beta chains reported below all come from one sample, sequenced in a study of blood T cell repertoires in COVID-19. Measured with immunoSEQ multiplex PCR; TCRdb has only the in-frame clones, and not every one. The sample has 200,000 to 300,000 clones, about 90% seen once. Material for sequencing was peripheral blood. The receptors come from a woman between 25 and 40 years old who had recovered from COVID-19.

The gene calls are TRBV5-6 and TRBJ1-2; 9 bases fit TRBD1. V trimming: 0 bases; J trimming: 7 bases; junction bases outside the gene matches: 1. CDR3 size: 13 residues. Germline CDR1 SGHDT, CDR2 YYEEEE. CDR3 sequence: CASSLGDRVGYTF. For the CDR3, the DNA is TGTGCCAGCAGCTTGGGGGACAGGGTTGGCTACACCTTC.

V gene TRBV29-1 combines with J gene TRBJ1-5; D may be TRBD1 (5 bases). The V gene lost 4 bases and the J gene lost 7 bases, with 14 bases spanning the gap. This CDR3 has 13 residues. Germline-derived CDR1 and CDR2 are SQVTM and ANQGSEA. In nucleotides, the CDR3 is TGCAGCGTTGGGTATTCGGAGGGGCAGCCCCAGCATTTT. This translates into CSVGYSEGQPQHF.

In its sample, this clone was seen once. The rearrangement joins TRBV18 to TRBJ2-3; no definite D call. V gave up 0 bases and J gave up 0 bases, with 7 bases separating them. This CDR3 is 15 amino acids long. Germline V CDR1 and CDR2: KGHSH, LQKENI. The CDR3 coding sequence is TGTGCCAGCTCACCACCGGGCAGAAGCACAGATACGCAGTATTTT. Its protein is CASSPPGRSTDTQYF.

CDR3 in amino acids: CASSESDNSRGETQYF. For the CDR3, the DNA is TGCGCCAGCAGTGAGTCGGACAATTCCCGGGGGGAGACCCAGTACTTC. The V gene is TRBV10-1, the J gene TRBJ2-5; the D gene is possibly TRBD2 (6 bases). The CDR3 extends over 16 amino acids. Deletions cut 0 bases from V and 5 bases from J, with 16 bases between. The germline V gene encodes CDR1 WNHNN and CDR2 SYGVQD (reference sequence).

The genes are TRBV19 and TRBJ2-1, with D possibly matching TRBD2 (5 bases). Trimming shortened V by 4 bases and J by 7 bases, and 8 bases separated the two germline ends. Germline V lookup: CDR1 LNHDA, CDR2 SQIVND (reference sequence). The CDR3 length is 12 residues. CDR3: CASSNRGNEQFF. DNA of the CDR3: TGTGCCAGTAGTAACCGAGGGAATGAGCAGTTCTTC.

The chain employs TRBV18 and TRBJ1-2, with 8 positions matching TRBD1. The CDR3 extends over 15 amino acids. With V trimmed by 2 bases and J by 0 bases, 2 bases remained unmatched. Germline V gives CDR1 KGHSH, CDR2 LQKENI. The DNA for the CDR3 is TGTGCCAGCTCACCAGGACAGGGTACTAACTATGGCTACACCTTC. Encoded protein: CASSPGQGTNYGYTF.

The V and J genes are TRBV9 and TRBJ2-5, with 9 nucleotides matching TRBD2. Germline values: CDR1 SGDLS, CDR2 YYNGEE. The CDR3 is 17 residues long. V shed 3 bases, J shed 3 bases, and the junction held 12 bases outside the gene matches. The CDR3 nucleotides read TGTGCCAGCAGCGATTTAACAGCGGGGGGTCCCGAAGAGACCCAGTACTTC. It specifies CASSDLTAGGPEETQYF.

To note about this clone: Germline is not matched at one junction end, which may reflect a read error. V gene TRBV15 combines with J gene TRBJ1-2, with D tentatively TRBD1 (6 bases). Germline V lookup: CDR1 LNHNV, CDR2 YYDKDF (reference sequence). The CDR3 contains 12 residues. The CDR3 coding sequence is TGTGCCACGAGCAGCAGGGGCTATGGCTACACCTTC. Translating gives CATSSRGYGYTF.

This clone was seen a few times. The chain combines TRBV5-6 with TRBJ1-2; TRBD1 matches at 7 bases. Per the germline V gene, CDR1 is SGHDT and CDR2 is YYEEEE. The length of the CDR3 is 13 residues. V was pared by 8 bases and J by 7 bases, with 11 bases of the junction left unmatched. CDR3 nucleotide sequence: TGTGCCAGTATGAGACAGGGAGTGTTTGGCTACACCTTC. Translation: CASMRQGVFGYTF.

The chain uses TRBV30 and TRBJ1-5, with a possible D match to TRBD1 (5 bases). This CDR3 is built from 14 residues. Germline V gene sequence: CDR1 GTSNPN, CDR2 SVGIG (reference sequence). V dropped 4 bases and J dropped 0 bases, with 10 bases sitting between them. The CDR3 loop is CAWNQDTSNQPQHF. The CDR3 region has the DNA TGTGCCTGGAACCAGGACACTAGCAATCAGCCCCAGCATTTT.